Listed here is a single TCR beta chain. Original processing methods: Estimation of nucleated cell counts relied on the amplification of reference gene primers. Clones were read by immunoSEQ multiplex PCR, and TCRdb kept only the in-frame ones, dropping some. The V and J calls and clone size were taken over from that table, and D and trimming were inferred from the DNA. The top ten clones hold approximately 1% of a sample with some 150,000 clones, roughly 84% of them seen once. These data are taken from a study of blood T cell repertoires in COVID-19. Across the whole study: Acute and convalescent COVID-19 specimens originated in the United States, Italy and Spain.

V was pared by 1 base and J by 0 bases, with 12 bases between. The CDR3 spans 17 residues. Germline CDR1 KGHDR, CDR2 SFDVKD. The clonotype comes from a man aged 35-49 years with acute or convalescent COVID-19. Sequenced: peripheral blood. V gene TRBV24-1 combines with J gene TRBJ1-5, with D unresolved. CDR3 in DNA: TGTGCCACCAGTGATTTCACCAGGAAATATAGCAATCAGCCCCAGCATTTT. Residues: CATSDFTRKYSNQPQHF.